One sample yielded the 7 T cell receptor beta chains listed below, sequenced in a study of blood T cell repertoires in COVID-19. Produced via immunoSEQ multiplex PCR; TCRdb's table is partial and in-frame only. Here the sample spans 120,000 or so clones, 88% being singletons. Sequencing was carried out using peripheral blood. Receptors were obtained from a woman between 45 and 65 years old with active or convalescent COVID-19.

The rearrangement joins TRBV6-2 or TRBV6-3 to TRBJ1-5; D is unresolved. CDR3 length: 14 residues. V dropped 0 bases and J dropped 1 base, with 4 bases sitting between them. Germline CDR1 is MNHEY and CDR2 is SVGEGT. The CDR3 DNA follows: TGTGCCAGCAGTTACTCGTCGAGCAATCAGCCCCAGCATTTT. Its translation: CASSYSSSNQPQHF.

V is TRBV3-1 (or the pseudogene TRBV3-2) and J is TRBJ2-1; weak D call: TRBD1 (6 bases). CDR1 and CDR2 (germline): LGHDT, YNNKEL (reference sequence). The CDR3 length is 13 residues. Trimming took 3 bases from V and 7 from J, leaving 10 bases between them. The CDR3 bases are TGTGCCAGCAGCCATTCGGACAGAAATGAGCAGTTCTTC. Protein: CASSHSDRNEQFF.

This clone was picked up one time. The chain uses TRBV28 and TRBJ2-3, with TRBD2 identical over 9 bases. This CDR3 region has 13 residues. Trimming cost V 6 bases and J 5 bases; bases outside gene matches: 3. Germline V gene data show CDR1 as MDHEN and CDR2 as SYDVKM. The DNA for the CDR3 is TGTGCCAGCAGGGCGGGAGGGGTAGATACGCAGTATTTT. Protein product: CASRAGGVDTQYF.

In this sample, this clone turned up once. This chain connects TRBV19 to TRBJ1-5, with D unclear. The CDR3 extends over 14 amino acids. Trimming shortened V by 2 bases and J by 4 bases, and 9 bases separated the two germline ends. The germline V gene encodes CDR1 LNHDA and CDR2 SQIVND (reference sequence). CDR3 sequence (DNA): TGTGCCAGTAGTATACGCCAGATGAATCAGCCCCAGCATTTT. Translated, it gives CASSIRQMNQPQHF.

This rearrangement joins TRBV18 to TRBJ2-5; D is ambiguous. The germline V and J ends were trimmed by 6 bases and 0 bases, with 8 bases remaining between them. CDR3 length equals 13 residues. Germline V gene sequence: CDR1 KGHSH, CDR2 LQKENI. CDR3 nucleotide sequence: TGTGCCAGCTCTCCCCGGTACCAAGAGACCCAGTACTTC. Protein: CASSPRYQETQYF.

The V gene is TRBV5-5, the J gene TRBJ2-2; D may be TRBD2 (5 bases). Trimming took off 1 base at V and 4 bases at J, with 11 bases between the two ends. The CDR3 is made up of 15 amino acids. Germline V gene sequence: CDR1 SGHKS, CDR2 YYEKEE (reference sequence). The CDR3 here is CASSLSREITGELFF. In DNA form, the CDR3 reads TGTGCCAGCAGCTTGTCGAGGGAGATCACCGGGGAGCTGTTTTTT.

J is TRBJ2-3 and V is TRBV5-6; 9 positions match TRBD1. The trim removed 4 bases at V and 5 bases at J, leaving 2 bases unmatched. CDR1 and CDR2 (germline): SGHDT, YYEEEE. The CDR3 runs 13 residues. This CDR3 reads CASSLDRGDTQYF. As DNA, the CDR3 is TGTGCCAGCAGCCTGGACAGGGGAGATACGCAGTATTTT.